These 15 T cell receptor beta chains originate from one sample sequenced in a study of molecular identifiers for immune sequencing clone quantification. TCRdb independently ran MiXCR on the PCR reads; one entry per CDR3 protein. The profile covers about 320,000 distinct CDR3 sequences, with under 25% appearing a single time and around 0.74% taken by the ten largest. Sequencing input: naive CD8+ T cells from blood, with Jurkat cell RNA spiked in. Subset described: FACS-sorted CD8+CD4-CCR7+CD45RA+ naive T cells. The receptors shown here come from a human donor in good health. Some libraries in this study had Jurkat cell RNA spiked in.

The chain is built from TRBV12-5 and TRBJ2-1, with D perhaps TRBD1 or TRBD2 (5 bases each). From germline, CDR1 is LGHNT and CDR2 FRNRAP. V lost 3 bases and J lost 5, with 23 bases in between. This CDR3 is 18 amino acids long. CDR3 loop: CASGFVNLLRGENNEQFF. In nucleotides, the CDR3 is TGTGCTAGTGGTTTCGTCAACCTGTTGAGAGGGGAGAACAATGAGCAGTTCTTC.

The gene calls are TRBV7-2 and TRBJ2-5; 12 nucleotides line up with TRBD2. The germline gives CDR1 SGHTA, CDR2 FQGNSA. J gave up 4 bases and V 5 bases, and 8 bases lay outside the gene matches. The CDR3 covers 16 residues. The CDR3 DNA is TGTGCCAGCAGCCCAGGACTAGCGGGACTTGGAGAGACCCAGTACTTC. It is translated as CASSPGLAGLGETQYF.

To note about this clonotype: Germline and junction disagree at one end, which may indicate a read error. The V and J genes are TRBV5-1 and TRBJ2-3, with TRBD1 matching over 9 bases. Germline CDR1 reads SGHRS; CDR2 reads YFSETQ. This CDR3 spans 18 amino acids. The chain's CDR3 is CASSSSETGGITTATQYF. The CDR3 bases are TGCGCCAGCAGCTCTAGTGAGACAGGGGGAATAACCACAGCTACGCAGTATTTT.

This clonotype has at least ten counts. The rearrangement joins TRBV6-5 to TRBJ1-5; D not certain. The CDR3 covers 15 residues. CDR1 is MNHEY and CDR2 is SVGAGI in the germline V gene. Trimming cost V 8 bases and J 4 bases, with 18 bases left between them. CDR3 sequence reads: CASAITAIPNQPQHF. For the CDR3, the DNA is TGTGCCAGCGCCATAACTGCGATACCTAATCAGCCCCAGCATTTT.

This clonotype was seen only a few times. The chain combines TRBV5-1 with TRBJ1-1, with D possibly matching TRBD1 (6 bases). This CDR3 is 14 amino acids long. Trimming left V 4 bases short and J 5 bases short, with 15 bases between. Per the germline V gene, CDR1 is SGHRS and CDR2 is YFSETQ. Written as DNA, the CDR3 is TGCGCCAGCAGCGTCGAACAGGGTAATACTGAAGCTTTCTTT. Amino acid sequence: CASSVEQGNTEAFF.

Turning to this clonotype: A much larger clone lies one base from this, so it may be a read error. The CDR3 does not end in the conserved phenylalanine or tryptophan, so this is likely a read error. The rearrangement uses TRBV27 and TRBJ1-1; D not certain. The CDR3 consists of 13 residues. V dropped 4 bases and J dropped 6 bases, with 12 bases sitting between them. Germline CDR1 MNHEY, CDR2 SMNVEV (reference sequence). The CDR3 nucleotides are TGTGCCAGCAGTTCCTCAGCTCTCCCTGAAGCTTTCTAT. Residues: CASSSSALPEAFY.

Worth noting for this clonotype: One base away lies a much larger clone, so this may be a sequencing read error. The rearrangement joins TRBV7-2 to TRBJ2-1, with D possibly TRBD1 on 5 matching bases. Per germline, CDR1 SGHTA and CDR2 FQGNSA. CDR3 size: 16 residues. With 4 bases removed from V and 2 bases from J, the gap between germline ends came to 15 bases. The CDR3 protein is CASSSEAGIAYNEQFF. Written as DNA, the CDR3 is TGTGCCAGCAGCTCAGAGGCAGGGATAGCCTACAATGAGCAGTTCTTC.

This chain connects TRBV4-1 to TRBJ1-1; possible D gene TRBD1, 6 bases. This CDR3 region has 15 residues. Trimming took off 1 base at V and 7 bases at J, with 16 bases between the two ends. Germline V CDR1 and CDR2: MGHRA, YSYEKL. The CDR3 DNA is TGCGCCAGCAGCCAAGTCCCCAGGGGCACGGGTGAAGCTTTCTTT. Its translation is CASSQVPRGTGEAFF.

This clonotype came up a few times. The genes are TRBV3-1 and TRBJ1-1, with D hard to call. Germline V gene sequence: CDR1 LGHDT, CDR2 YNNKEL (reference sequence). The ends were cut back, 0 bases at V and 0 bases at J, with 5 bases in the middle. This CDR3 is 14 amino acids long. Written as DNA, the CDR3 is TGTGCCAGCAGCCAAGACACTTTGAACACTGAAGCTTTCTTT. Residues: CASSQDTLNTEAFF.

This clonotype appeared many times. The chain combines TRBV7-9 with TRBJ2-1; D is perhaps TRBD1 (5 bases). The V gene's germline CDR1 is SEHNR and CDR2 FQNEAQ (reference sequence). The CDR3 runs to 13 residues. V was clipped by 5 bases and J by 3 bases, with 8 bases between them. The CDR3 protein is CASSKDNYNEQFF. The CDR3 DNA sequence: TGTGCCAGCAGCAAGGACAACTACAATGAGCAGTTCTTC. The variable domain in full, completed from reference TRBV7-9 and TRBJ2-1, reads DTGVSQNPRHKITKRGQNVTFRCDPISEHNRLYWYRQTLGQGPEFLTYFQNEAQLEKSRLLSDRFSAERPKGSFSTLEIQRTEQGDSAMYLCASSKDNYNEQFFGPGTRLTVL.

This clonotype was observed at least ten times. The chain couples TRBV6-5 to TRBJ1-3; D is unclear. The V end lost 7 bases, the J end lost 1 base, and 8 bases lay between the germline ends. The CDR3 totals 13 residues. Germline lookup yields CDR1 MNHEY and CDR2 SVGAGI. The chain's CDR3 is CASTPPSGNTIYF. CDR3 DNA: TGTGCCAGCACCCCCCCATCTGGAAACACCATATATTTT.

V usage is TRBV18 and J usage is TRBJ2-1; TRBD1 agrees at 10 bases. V gave up 2 bases and J gave up 2 bases; unmatched junction bases: 6. Germline V lookup: CDR1 KGHSH, CDR2 LQKENI. This CDR3 has 17 residues. CDR3 sequence: CASSPGKGTGAYNEQFF. The CDR3, as DNA: TGTGCCAGCTCACCAGGGAAGGGGACAGGGGCCTACAATGAGCAGTTCTTC.

This clonotype was counted a few times. The chain couples TRBV4-1 to TRBJ2-3, with D maybe TRBD1 (5 bases). The CDR3 runs to 15 residues. CDR1 is MGHRA, CDR2 YSYEKL, per germline. V was cut by 1 base and J by 2 bases, with 10 bases left in between. The chain's CDR3 is CASSQGDRTTDTQYF. DNA for the CDR3: TGCGCCAGCAGCCAAGGCGACAGAACCACAGATACGCAGTATTTT.

CDR3 nucleotides: TGTGCCAGCAGTGGGGTGAAGCCCCAGCATTTT. It translates to CASSGVKPQHF. J is TRBJ1-5 and V is TRBV27, with D uncertain. Trimming removed 5 bases at V and 8 bases at J, with 7 bases between. The CDR3 has 11 amino acids. CDR1 MNHEY and CDR2 SMNVEV come from the germline V gene (reference sequence).

This clonotype came up many times. This sequence joins TRBV5-1 and TRBJ2-7, with 10 bases identical to TRBD2. The CDR3 consists of 15 residues. Trimming took 3 bases from V and 3 from J; bases not matched to a gene: 6. In germline, CDR1 is SGHRS, CDR2 YFSETQ. Here the CDR3 DNA reads TGCGCCAGCAGCTACAGCCTAGCGGGGGACTACGAGCAGTACTTC. This encodes CASSYSLAGDYEQYF.